The entry below describes one T cell receptor beta chain. The sample comes from a study of blood T cell repertoires in COVID-19. Study information: There were acute and convalescent COVID-19 samples, and they came from the United States, Italy and Spain. In each case, the material was cDNA or gDNA derived from T cells, B-cell-depleted T cells, or PBMCs.

V shed 8 bases and J shed 0 bases, with 8 bases lying between them. Germline CDR1 is LNHDA and CDR2 is SQIVND (reference sequence). CDR3 length: 13 residues. Per the original data handling: Scientists estimated how many nucleated cells there were by amplifying reference gene primers. The method was immunoSEQ multiplex PCR; TCRdb's version includes in-frame clones alone and lacks a portion of them. The DNA gave D and trimming, while V, J and clone size come from that table. The sample yields 200,000 to 250,000 clones, around 83% seen once. V usage is TRBV19 and J usage is TRBJ1-3; D gene uncertain. The sequencing sample was made of peripheral blood. The source of this sequence is a woman aged 50 to 60 with acute or convalescent COVID-19. The CDR3 DNA reads as TGTGCCAGTCCGGGATCCTCTGGAAACACCATATATTTT. Translating gives CASPGSSGNTIYF.